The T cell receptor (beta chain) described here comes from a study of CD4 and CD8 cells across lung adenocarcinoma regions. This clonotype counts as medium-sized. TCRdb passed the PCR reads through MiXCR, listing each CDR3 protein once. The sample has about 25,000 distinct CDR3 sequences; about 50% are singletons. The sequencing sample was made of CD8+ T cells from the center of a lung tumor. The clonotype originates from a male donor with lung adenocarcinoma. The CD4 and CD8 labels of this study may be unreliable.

Written as DNA, the CDR3 is TGTGCCAGCAGTTACTCTCCCACTAGCGGGCTTTACGAGCAGTACTTC. Amino acid sequence: CASSYSPTSGLYEQYF. This chain connects TRBV6-5 to TRBJ2-7; 9 positions match TRBD2. Unmatched junction bases numbered 7, after V lost 0 bases and J lost 4 bases. Germline V lookup: CDR1 MNHEY, CDR2 SVGAGI. The CDR3 has 16 residues.